The entry below gives a single T cell receptor beta chain sequence along with its context. The sample is drawn from a study of blood T cell repertoires in COVID-19. In the study overall: Samples representing acute and convalescent COVID-19 were sourced from the United States, Italy and Spain. T cells, B-cell-depleted T cells, or PBMCs provided the cDNA or gDNA that served as material.

This CDR3 is 16 amino acids long. Trimming removed 2 bases from V and 2 bases from J, with 15 bases in between. Germline loops: CDR1 MDHEN, CDR2 SYDVKM. The table came from immunoSEQ multiplex PCR; TCRdb's copy has only in-frame clones and leaves some out. The sample has tens of thousands of clones, more than 75% seen once. Sequenced material: peripheral blood. V is TRBV28 and J is TRBJ1-2, with a weak D call TRBD1 (5 bases). The receptor was derived from a man in his 70s with active or convalescent COVID-19. The CDR3 region has the DNA TGTGCCAGCAGTTTACCCGCCAGGGTGGGAAACTATGGCTACACCTTC. The encoded protein is CASSLPARVGNYGYTF.